The rows below give T cell receptor beta chains drawn from one sample of a study of T cells in Graves' hyperthyroidism and ophthalmopathy. MiXCR, run by TCRdb on the multiplex PCR reads, gives a single entry per CDR3 protein. The sample lists some 690,000 distinct CDR3 sequences, around 15% occurring once. Sequences were obtained from blood. Every receptor here comes from a man in his fifties or sixties with Graves' hyperthyroidism. Each CDR3 is given with its conserved first and last residue. Not all rows give a size; the values are once, few, many and, for expanded clones, a class.

j_call v_call clone_size cdr3_aa
TRBJ1-4 TRBV28 many CASSTYRDEKLFF
TRBJ1-2 TRBV3-1 many CASSQGVGFYGYTF
TRBJ1-2 TRBV7-9 few CASSFYSEATRYTF
TRBJ2-1 TRBV9 NA CASSVGRAYNEQFF
TRBJ1-5 TRBV2 many CASSVQQGSGQPQHF
TRBJ1-5 TRBV2 many CASTEENQPQHF
TRBJ2-2 TRBV18 many CASSPLVSNTGELFF
TRBJ1-5 TRBV6-2/TRBV6-3 once CASSYEYSNQPQHF
TRBJ2-1 TRBV5-1 NA CASSLGLETNEQFF
TRBJ2-1 TRBV27 many CASSSRMVSYNEQFF
TRBJ1-1 TRBV6-1 many CASSTFRDRGFPNTEAFF
TRBJ2-7 TRBV3-1 few CASSQSREATYEQYF
TRBJ2-1 TRBV5-1 few CASSLDAGYNEQFF
TRBJ2-5 TRBV2 many CASSGQGAVGETQYF
TRBJ2-2 TRBV27 many CASSTPGTGPTGELFF
TRBJ1-5 TRBV3-1 NA CASSQGDGSNQPQHF
TRBJ2-7 TRBV20-1 few CSATSGYEQYF
TRBJ2-7 TRBV6-1 many CASRFFHEQYF